This T cell receptor beta chain comes out of a study of Ad26.COV2.S vaccination and SARS-CoV-2 variants. Study in general: Within the COV1001 Ad26.COV2.S trial arm, the donor was enrolled.

Study-level points and caveats: Compared with placebo recipients, vaccine recipients had higher spike-specific TCR breadth.

Treatment denoted: over 15 received Ad26.COV2.S at low or high dose, single or two shots; 5 received placebo; per-sample allocation not given. Sample collection was performed on day 63 after the first vaccine or placebo injection. Its platform was an Ad26 vector, and its expressed antigen was Wuhan-strain SARS-CoV-2 spike. A note on this clone: Its antigen is as yet unknown.

Some clones are missing from TCRdb's copy, which holds only in-frame ones; the method was immunoSEQ multiplex PCR. This table holds over 400,000 clones, roughly 90% found once. The CDR3 runs 15 residues. The V and J ends lost 1 base and 7 bases respectively, with 16 bases between them. Germline assignment: CDR1 SEHNR and CDR2 FQNEAQ (reference sequence). The receptor was isolated from a person aged 18-60 years who received the Ad26.COV2.S COVID-19 vaccine or a placebo. This sample comprised peripheral blood, obtained in a trial of Ad26.COV2.S vaccine versus placebo. V usage is TRBV7-9 and J usage is TRBJ1-2; D possibly corresponds to TRBD1 (6 bases). The CDR3 here is CASSLGDTIPGGYTF. The CDR3 DNA reads TGTGCCAGCAGCTTAGGGGACACGATCCCGGGTGGCTACACCTTC.